These T cell receptor beta chains were read from a single sample in a study of T cell responses to AZD1222 COVID-19 vaccine. The method was immunoSEQ multiplex PCR; TCRdb's version includes in-frame clones alone and lacks a portion of them. Of 150,000 to 200,000 clones listed, 87% were seen once; the top ten hold 2.5% to 3%. Specimen: peripheral blood, collected on day 0 of AZD1222 vaccination. The receptors were sampled from an adult in good health. Both conserved end residues are part of each CDR3. The D gene is left open where the match is weak. Only part of the rows carry a size: once, few, many, or a class if the clone is expanded.

J gene	V gene	clone size	D gene	CDR3 DNA	CDR3 protein
TRBJ2-6	TRBV5-4	.	.	TGTGCCAGCAGACTCGAATCCTCTGGGGCCAACGTCCTGACTTTC	CASRLESSGANVLTF
TRBJ1-4	TRBV19	once	.	TGTGCCAGTAGTATCTTACCAGGGAGGTACGAAAAACTGTTTTTT	CASSILPGRYEKLFF
TRBJ2-3	TRBV5-1	.	.	TGCGCCAGCAGGCCCATTCTCAGGGGTACAGATACGCAGTATTTT	CASRPILRGTDTQYF
TRBJ1-3	TRBV2	.	.	TGTGCCAGCAGTGAGTACGGTAATACCCCCGACTCTGGAAACACCATATATTTT	CASSEYGNTPDSGNTIYF
TRBJ2-5	TRBV18	.	TRBD2	TGTGCCAGCTCACCACCGGGACTAAGGGAGACCCAGTACTTC	CASSPPGLRETQYF
TRBJ1-6	TRBV11-2	.	.	TGTGCCAGCAGCTTGGGTCGCTCACCCCTCCACTTT	CASSLGRSPLHF
TRBJ1-3	TRBV19	.	.	TGTGCCAGTAGTCGGCAATCTGGAAACACCATATATTTT	CASSRQSGNTIYF
TRBJ1-4	TRBV9	.	TRBD1	TGTGCCAGCAGCGTTGGGGACAGGTATGAAAAACTGTTTTTT	CASSVGDRYEKLFF
TRBJ1-3	TRBV2	.	TRBD1	TGTGCCAGCAGTGCGACAGGGGTCGGAAACACCATATATTTT	CASSATGVGNTIYF
TRBJ2-1	TRBV5-1	.	.	TGCGCCAGCAGCTTGGCCCCGGGAGCGTCAGCCTACAATGAGCAGTTCTTC	CASSLAPGASAYNEQFF
TRBJ2-4	TRBV18	.	.	TGTGCCAGCTCACCACCCGCCCCACTGGCCAAAAACATTCAGTACTTC	CASSPPAPLAKNIQYF
TRBJ2-1	TRBV5-1	.	TRBD1	TGCGCCAGCAGCGCTGGACAGGGGATTTACAATGAGCAGTTCTTC	CASSAGQGIYNEQFF
TRBJ2-3	TRBV7-2	.	.	TGTGCCAGCAGCCAAAGCCCAGGGGCTGGTACGCAGTATTTT	CASSQSPGAGTQYF
TRBJ1-2	TRBV28	.	.	TGTGCCAGCTTCACCGATCCGGGACGGAAGACATATGGCTACACCTTC	CASFTDPGRKTYGYTF
TRBJ2-7	TRBV29-1	.	.	TGCAGCGTTTCAGGGGACGCCTACGAGCAGTACTTC	CSVSGDAYEQYF
TRBJ2-6	TRBV5-1	.	.	TGCGCCAGCAGCTTGGATAAGATAACTCTGGGCTCTGGGGCCAACGTCCTGACTTTC	CASSLDKITLGSGANVLTF
TRBJ1-1	TRBV18	.	.	TGTGCCAGCTCGAACTGGGGTACTGAAGCTTTCTTT	CASSNWGTEAFF
TRBJ2-2	TRBV5-1	.	.	TGCGCCAGCAGCTTGGCTCCAGACACCGGGGAGCTGTTTTTT	CASSLAPDTGELFF
TRBJ1-1	TRBV7-9	.	TRBD1	TGTGCCAGCAGCTTCACAGGGGGGGCTTTCTTT	CASSFTGGAFF
TRBJ1-2	TRBV5-5	.	.	TGTGCCAGCAGCTCCCTTGGTGAACAGAGTTTCTATGGCTACACCTTC	CASSSLGEQSFYGYTF
TRBJ2-3	TRBV3-1/TRBV3-2	.	TRBD2	TGTGCCAGCAGCCAAGAGAGAAGCGGGGTATACTTT	CASSQERSGVYF
TRBJ2-7	TRBV19	.	.	TGTGCCAGTAGTATAGGTCTTGTAGGCTACGAGCAGTACTTC	CASSIGLVGYEQYF
TRBJ2-7	TRBV11-2	.	TRBD2	TGTGCCAGCAGCTTAGAGACTAGCGAGACCTACGAGCAGTACTTC	CASSLETSETYEQYF
TRBJ1-2	TRBV18	.	.	TGTGCCAGCTCACCACCGGGGCAGAGCTATGGCTACACCTTC	CASSPPGQSYGYTF
TRBJ1-5	TRBV20-1	.	.	TGCAGTGCTAGTGTCCCGCCGCCCCTGTGGCAGGGGTATCAGCCCCAGCATTTT	CSASVPPPLWQGYQPQHF
TRBJ2-1	TRBV5-1	.	TRBD2	TGCGCCAGCAGCTTTAGGAGCGGGAGCCCCTCCTACAATGAGCAGTTCTTC	CASSFRSGSPSYNEQFF
TRBJ1-3	TRBV28	.	.	TGTGCCAGCAGTTTACAGGGTGCTGGGGGAAACACCATATATTTT	CASSLQGAGGNTIYF
TRBJ2-4	TRBV19	.	.	TGTGCCAGTAGTCTCCCAACCGGGACCCTCCCTTTAGTAAGCTCGTCCAAAAACATTCAGTACTTC	CASSLPTGTLPLVSSSKNIQYF
TRBJ2-6	TRBV19	.	.	TGTGCCAGTAGGGGGAGCTCTGGGGCCAACGTCCTGACTTTC	CASRGSSGANVLTF
TRBJ2-7	TRBV28	.	TRBD2	TGTGCCAGCAGCCCTCCGGGACTAATAATCGAGCAGTACTTC	CASSPPGLIIEQYF
TRBJ2-3	TRBV24-1	.	.	TGTGCCACCAGTGATTTGTTTAAGGATTCAGATACGCAGTATTTT	CATSDLFKDSDTQYF
TRBJ2-1	TRBV5-4	.	.	TGTGCCAGCGGAGGGGAACTAACAGGGGATGGTGAGCAGTTCTTC	CASGGELTGDGEQFF
TRBJ2-1	TRBV11-3	.	.	TGTGCCAGCAGCTTAGGAGTGACTCCACACAATGAGCAGTTCTTC	CASSLGVTPHNEQFF
TRBJ1-5	TRBV19	.	.	TGTGCCAGTAGTATTCAAGTCGGTCAGCCCCAGCATTTT	CASSIQVGQPQHF
TRBJ2-6	TRBV13	few	.	TGTGCCAGCAGCTTAGAGACAGCTGGGGCCAACGTCCTGACTTTC	CASSLETAGANVLTF
TRBJ2-1	TRBV9	.	TRBD2	TGTGCCAGCAGCGTGGGACTAGCTCAAAGCTCCTACAATGAGCAGTTCTTC	CASSVGLAQSSYNEQFF
TRBJ2-7	TRBV29-1	.	.	TGCAGCGTTATGGGACACGGATCCTCCTACGAGCAGTACTTC	CSVMGHGSSYEQYF
TRBJ1-4	TRBV6-1	once	.	TGTGCCAGCAGTGAAGGAATGGCTAATGAAAAACTGTTTTTT	CASSEGMANEKLFF
TRBJ1-1	TRBV4-1	few	TRBD1	TGCGCCAGCAGCCAAGTTCGGAACCAGGGGGCAAGGGCTGAAGCTTTCTTT	CASSQVRNQGARAEAFF
TRBJ1-5	TRBV6-1	.	.	TGTGCCAGCAGGGAACGGGACGACCCGGCGGGTCCGCATTTT	CASRERDDPAGPHF
TRBJ1-5	TRBV6-6	.	.	TGTGCCAGCACTATAGGAACGGACGCACAACCTCAGCCCCAGCATTTT	CASTIGTDAQPQPQHF
TRBJ1-3	TRBV18	once	.	TGTGCCAGCTCACCCCAGGGGATCACTGGAAACACCATATATTTT	CASSPQGITGNTIYF
TRBJ1-5	TRBV19	.	TRBD1	TGTGCCAGTAGTATAGGATATCGGGACAGGAACAATCAGCCCCAGCATTTT	CASSIGYRDRNNQPQHF
TRBJ2-7	TRBV6-1	.	TRBD2	TGTGCCAGCAGTGAAAGTAGCGGGAGTATCCACGAGCAGTACTTC	CASSESSGSIHEQYF
TRBJ1-1	TRBV19	.	.	TGTGCTACAGTAATTGGGGGGAGAGGCACTGAAGCTTTCTTT	CATVIGGRGTEAFF
TRBJ2-1	TRBV5-4	.	TRBD1	TGTGCCAGCAGCTCTGAACAGGGGGCTTACAATGAGCAGTTCTTC	CASSSEQGAYNEQFF